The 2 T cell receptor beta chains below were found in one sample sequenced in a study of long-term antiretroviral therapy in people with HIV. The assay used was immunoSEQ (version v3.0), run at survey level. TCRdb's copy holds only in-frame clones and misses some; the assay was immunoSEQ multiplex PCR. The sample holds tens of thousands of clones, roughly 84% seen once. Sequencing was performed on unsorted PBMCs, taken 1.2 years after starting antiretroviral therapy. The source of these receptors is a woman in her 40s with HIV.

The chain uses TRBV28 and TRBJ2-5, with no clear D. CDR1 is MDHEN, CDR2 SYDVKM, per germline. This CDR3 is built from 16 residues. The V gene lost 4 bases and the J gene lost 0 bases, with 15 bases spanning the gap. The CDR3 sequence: CASSSWPEGYQETQYF. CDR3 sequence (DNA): TGTGCCAGCAGTTCTTGGCCCGAAGGGTACCAAGAGACCCAGTACTTC.

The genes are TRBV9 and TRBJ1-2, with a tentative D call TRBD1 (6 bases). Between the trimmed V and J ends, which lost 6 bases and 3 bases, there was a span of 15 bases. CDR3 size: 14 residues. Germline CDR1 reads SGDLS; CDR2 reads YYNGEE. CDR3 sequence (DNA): TGTGCCAGCACCCCGGGACAACAAGACTATGGCTACACCTTC. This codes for CASTPGQQDYGYTF.